The text below deals with one TCR beta chain. The CDR3 length is 14 residues. Trimming left V 4 bases short and J 2 bases short, with 13 bases between. CDR1 is SGHKS and CDR2 is YYEKEE in the germline V gene (reference sequence). The record originates from a study of blood T cell repertoires in COVID-19. This table comes from immunoSEQ multiplex PCR, and its TCRdb copy is limited to in-frame clones, with some not included. The profile shows around 700,000 clones, around 90% of them singletons. Sequenced material: peripheral blood. The rearrangement links TRBV5-5 to TRBJ2-7; weak D call: TRBD1 (6 bases). This sequence originates from a woman aged 18-29 years with acute or convalescent COVID-19. The CDR3 loop is CASSLQGNPYEQYF. In nucleotides, the CDR3 is TGTGCCAGCAGCCTACAGGGAAACCCCTACGAGCAGTACTTC.